These T cell receptor beta chains were read from a single sample in a study of shared clonotypes between healthy human individuals. Some clones are missing from TCRdb's copy, which holds only in-frame ones; the method was immunoSEQ multiplex PCR. The sample includes fewer than 600,000 clones, about 80% of them seen just once. Sequenced: PBMCs. All receptors come from a woman between 40 and 50 years old in good health. Some clones in this sample may be carry-over from other donors' samples. The CDR3 runs from the conserved cysteine through the conserved F or W. A D gene is named only where the DNA matches it firmly. Clone size is stated in some rows and not others, as once, few, many or a class when expanded.

d_call: TRBD2; v_call: TRBV13; clone_size: -; j_call: TRBJ2-2; cdr3_length: 17; cdr3_aa: CASSRGLAGPNTGELFF; cdr3_nt: TGTGCCAGCAGCCGGGGACTAGCGGGACCCAACACCGGGGAGCTGTTTTTT
d_call: TRBD2; v_call: TRBV2; clone_size: once; j_call: TRBJ2-3; cdr3_length: 16; cdr3_aa: CASSGRTSGRRDTQYF; cdr3_nt: TGTGCCAGCAGTGGTAGGACTAGCGGAAGGCGAGATACGCAGTATTTT
d_call: -; v_call: TRBV7-8; clone_size: -; j_call: TRBJ2-1; cdr3_length: 14; cdr3_aa: CASSLLYGYNEQFF; cdr3_nt: TGTGCCAGCAGCTTACTATACGGGTACAATGAGCAGTTCTTC
d_call: -; v_call: TRBV28; clone_size: -; j_call: TRBJ2-7; cdr3_length: 14; cdr3_aa: CASKMAPTSIYSAF; cdr3_nt: TGTGCCAGCAAAATGGCCCCTACGAGCATTTACTCGGCTTTC
d_call: TRBD1; v_call: TRBV5-4; clone_size: -; j_call: TRBJ1-1; cdr3_length: 14; cdr3_aa: CASSSATGDTEAFF; cdr3_nt: TGTGCCAGCAGCTCCGCGACAGGGGACACTGAAGCTTTCTTT
d_call: -; v_call: TRBV28; clone_size: -; j_call: TRBJ2-6; cdr3_length: 15; cdr3_aa: CASSGRQGGANVLTF; cdr3_nt: TGTGCCAGCAGTGGACGACAGGGAGGAGCCAACGTCCTGACTTTC
d_call: -; v_call: TRBV2; clone_size: -; j_call: TRBJ2-1; cdr3_length: 13; cdr3_aa: CASLGTTYNEQFF; cdr3_nt: TGTGCCAGCCTAGGGACCACCTACAATGAGCAGTTCTTC
d_call: -; v_call: TRBV19; clone_size: -; j_call: TRBJ2-3; cdr3_length: 14; cdr3_aa: CASRPRTSTDTQYF; cdr3_nt: TGTGCCAGTAGGCCCCGGACTAGCACAGATACGCAGTATTTT
d_call: -; v_call: TRBV10-2; clone_size: -; j_call: TRBJ1-1; cdr3_length: 16; cdr3_aa: CASRTPQDSKDTEAFF; cdr3_nt: TGCGCCAGCAGAACCCCCCAGGACAGTAAAGACACTGAAGCTTTCTTT
d_call: -; v_call: TRBV5-4; clone_size: -; j_call: TRBJ1-3; cdr3_length: 13; cdr3_aa: CASSLSFGNTIYF; cdr3_nt: TGTGCCAGCAGCCTGTCCTTTGGAAACACCATATATTTT
d_call: TRBD2; v_call: TRBV7-2; clone_size: -; j_call: TRBJ2-7; cdr3_length: 15; cdr3_aa: CASSLAGGRVGEQYF; cdr3_nt: TGTGCCAGCAGCTTAGCAGGCGGGAGGGTGGGTGAGCAGTACTTC
d_call: -; v_call: TRBV7-7; clone_size: -; j_call: TRBJ2-5; cdr3_length: 14; cdr3_aa: CASSLNPGEETQYF; cdr3_nt: TGTGCCAGCAGCTTAAACCCGGGAGAAGAGACCCAGTACTTC
d_call: TRBD1; v_call: TRBV7-2; clone_size: -; j_call: TRBJ2-5; cdr3_length: 15; cdr3_aa: CASSLVGQLQETQYF; cdr3_nt: TGTGCCAGCAGCTTAGTGGGACAGCTCCAAGAGACCCAGTACTTC
d_call: TRBD2; v_call: TRBV27; clone_size: -; j_call: TRBJ2-7; cdr3_length: 15; cdr3_aa: CASGVGREGWHEQYF; cdr3_nt: TGTGCCAGCGGGGTGGGGCGGGAGGGTTGGCACGAGCAGTACTTC
d_call: -; v_call: TRBV30; clone_size: few; j_call: TRBJ1-1; cdr3_length: 11; cdr3_aa: CAWSVLEVAFF; cdr3_nt: TGTGCCTGGAGTGTACTAGAAGTGGCTTTCTTT
d_call: -; v_call: TRBV2; clone_size: many; j_call: TRBJ2-1; cdr3_length: 15; cdr3_aa: CASSPLGLTYNEQFF; cdr3_nt: TGTGCCAGCAGTCCTCTGGGGTTAACCTACAATGAGCAGTTCTTC
d_call: TRBD2; v_call: TRBV19; clone_size: once; j_call: TRBJ2-2; cdr3_length: 14; cdr3_aa: CASSIQREAGELFF; cdr3_nt: TGTGCCAGTAGTATCCAGCGGGAGGCCGGGGAGCTGTTTTTT
d_call: TRBD2; v_call: TRBV7-9; clone_size: -; j_call: TRBJ2-1; cdr3_length: 14; cdr3_aa: CASSLTSGWNEQFF; cdr3_nt: TGTGCCAGCAGCTTAACTAGCGGATGGAATGAGCAGTTCTTC
d_call: TRBD2; v_call: TRBV4-1; clone_size: -; j_call: TRBJ2-1; cdr3_length: 17; cdr3_aa: CASSLPNSGRWNNEQFF; cdr3_nt: TGCGCCAGCAGCCTCCCGAATAGCGGGAGGTGGAACAATGAGCAGTTCTTC
d_call: -; v_call: TRBV27; clone_size: -; j_call: TRBJ1-2; cdr3_length: 14; cdr3_aa: CASSQQGPVGGYTF; cdr3_nt: TGTGCCAGCAGTCAACAGGGCCCGGTCGGTGGCTACACCTTC
d_call: -; v_call: TRBV19; clone_size: -; j_call: TRBJ1-1; cdr3_length: 14; cdr3_aa: CASSQARLVPEAFF; cdr3_nt: TGTGCCAGTAGTCAGGCTAGGCTGGTCCCTGAAGCTTTCTTT
d_call: -; v_call: TRBV28; clone_size: -; j_call: TRBJ1-2; cdr3_length: 12; cdr3_aa: CASSFGRNGYTF; cdr3_nt: TGTGCCAGCAGTTTTGGGCGGAATGGCTACACCTTC
d_call: -; v_call: TRBV18; clone_size: -; j_call: TRBJ1-4; cdr3_length: 13; cdr3_aa: CASSPSSWEKLFF; cdr3_nt: TGTGCCAGCTCACCATCGAGCTGGGAAAAACTGTTTTTT
d_call: TRBD1; v_call: TRBV7-2; clone_size: -; j_call: TRBJ1-1; cdr3_length: 15; cdr3_aa: CASSPMTGTHTEAFF; cdr3_nt: TGTGCCAGCAGCCCGATGACAGGGACGCACACTGAAGCTTTCTTT
d_call: TRBD2; v_call: TRBV27; clone_size: few; j_call: TRBJ2-7; cdr3_length: 19; cdr3_aa: CATSRTAGLAGGGFNEQYF; cdr3_nt: TGTGCCACCTCTCGAACCGCGGGACTAGCGGGAGGTGGGTTCAACGAGCAGTACTTC
d_call: -; v_call: TRBV9; clone_size: -; j_call: TRBJ2-7; cdr3_length: 14; cdr3_aa: CASSERVGTYEQYF; cdr3_nt: TGTGCCAGCAGCGAGAGGGTGGGGACTTATGAGCAGTACTTC
d_call: -; v_call: TRBV11-3; clone_size: few; j_call: TRBJ2-1; cdr3_length: 13; cdr3_aa: CASSRGVTGRPFF; cdr3_nt: TGTGCCAGCAGCCGTGGGGTGACAGGTAGGCCGTTCTTC
d_call: -; v_call: TRBV18; clone_size: -; j_call: TRBJ1-4; cdr3_length: 12; cdr3_aa: CASSLQGEKLFF; cdr3_nt: TGTGCCAGCTCCCTACAGGGTGAAAAACTGTTTTTT
d_call: -; v_call: TRBV9; clone_size: -; j_call: TRBJ1-4; cdr3_length: 13; cdr3_aa: CASSVRPGSGLFF; cdr3_nt: TGTGCCAGCAGCGTCCGTCCCGGTTCGGGACTGTTTTTT
d_call: -; v_call: TRBV2; clone_size: -; j_call: TRBJ2-7; cdr3_length: 13; cdr3_aa: CATRTTGSYEQYF; cdr3_nt: TGTGCCACACGGACTACGGGCTCCTACGAGCAGTACTTC
d_call: TRBD2; v_call: TRBV7-3; clone_size: -; j_call: TRBJ2-3; cdr3_length: 17; cdr3_aa: CASSLNPGLASTDTQYF; cdr3_nt: TGTGCCAGCAGCTTAAATCCGGGACTAGCCAGCACAGATACGCAGTATTTT
d_call: TRBD2; v_call: TRBV7-2; clone_size: -; j_call: TRBJ2-2; cdr3_length: 16; cdr3_aa: CASTQRAGGGTGELFF; cdr3_nt: TGTGCCAGCACCCAACGGGCGGGAGGCGGGACCGGGGAGCTGTTTTTT
d_call: TRBD1; v_call: TRBV9; clone_size: -; j_call: TRBJ2-7; cdr3_length: 15; cdr3_aa: CASSSDRESIGEQYF; cdr3_nt: TGTGCCAGCAGCAGCGACAGGGAATCTATTGGGGAGCAGTACTTC
d_call: -; v_call: TRBV7-8; clone_size: many; j_call: TRBJ2-7; cdr3_length: 15; cdr3_aa: CASSLESGEAYEQYF; cdr3_nt: TGTGCCAGCAGCTTAGAATCAGGAGAGGCCTACGAGCAGTACTTC
d_call: TRBD2; v_call: TRBV5-4; clone_size: -; j_call: TRBJ2-3; cdr3_length: 15; cdr3_aa: CASSQLAGESDTQYF; cdr3_nt: TGTGCCAGCAGCCAGCTAGCGGGAGAATCTGATACGCAGTATTTT
d_call: TRBD1; v_call: TRBV2; clone_size: -; j_call: TRBJ2-3; cdr3_length: 15; cdr3_aa: CASSEGQGGTDTQYF; cdr3_nt: TGTGCCAGCAGTGAGGGACAGGGCGGCACAGATACGCAGTATTTT
d_call: -; v_call: TRBV25-1; clone_size: many; j_call: TRBJ2-1; cdr3_length: 14; cdr3_aa: CASSEFAEVNEQFF; cdr3_nt: TGTGCCAGCAGTGAATTCGCTGAGGTCAATGAGCAGTTCTTC
d_call: TRBD1; v_call: TRBV7-9; clone_size: -; j_call: TRBJ2-2; cdr3_length: 19; cdr3_aa: CASSPIDRGQRTSTGELFF; cdr3_nt: TGTGCCAGCAGCCCTATCGACAGGGGGCAAAGGACCAGCACCGGGGAGCTGTTTTTT
d_call: TRBD1; v_call: TRBV18; clone_size: -; j_call: TRBJ1-1; cdr3_length: 13; cdr3_aa: CASSWTGSTEAFF; cdr3_nt: TGTGCCAGCTCATGGACAGGGTCGACTGAAGCTTTCTTT
d_call: TRBD2; v_call: TRBV5-4; clone_size: -; j_call: TRBJ2-3; cdr3_length: 15; cdr3_aa: CASSHPGGRADTQYF; cdr3_nt: TGTGCCAGCAGCCACCCTGGCGGGAGGGCAGATACGCAGTATTTT
d_call: TRBD1; v_call: TRBV30; clone_size: -; j_call: TRBJ2-7; cdr3_length: 17; cdr3_aa: CAWSVPPTGTVTYEQYF; cdr3_nt: TGTGCCTGGAGTGTACCTCCGACAGGGACCGTTACCTACGAGCAGTACTTC
d_call: -; v_call: TRBV30; clone_size: -; j_call: TRBJ2-6; cdr3_length: 14; cdr3_aa: CAWSTGSGANVLTF; cdr3_nt: TGTGCCTGGAGTACCGGGTCCGGGGCCAACGTCCTGACTTTC
d_call: TRBD1; v_call: TRBV6-6; clone_size: once; j_call: TRBJ1-1; cdr3_length: 13; cdr3_aa: CASSSGQVGEAFF; cdr3_nt: TGTGCCAGCAGTTCCGGACAGGTGGGTGAAGCTTTCTTT
d_call: -; v_call: TRBV19; clone_size: many; j_call: TRBJ2-5; cdr3_length: 13; cdr3_aa: CASTDVPGETQYF; cdr3_nt: TGTGCCAGTACCGATGTCCCAGGAGAGACCCAGTACTTC
d_call: -; v_call: TRBV28; clone_size: -; j_call: TRBJ1-2; cdr3_length: 13; cdr3_aa: CASSFDDNYGYTF; cdr3_nt: TGTGCCAGCAGTTTTGACGATAACTATGGCTACACCTTC
d_call: -; v_call: TRBV10-3; clone_size: -; j_call: TRBJ2-7; cdr3_length: 15; cdr3_aa: CAISVGPINSYEQYF; cdr3_nt: TGTGCCATCAGTGTGGGGCCTATAAACTCCTACGAGCAGTACTTC
d_call: -; v_call: TRBV15; clone_size: -; j_call: TRBJ2-1; cdr3_length: 12; cdr3_aa: CATSRDSGKQFF; cdr3_nt: TGTGCCACCAGCAGAGATTCGGGTAAGCAGTTCTTC
d_call: -; v_call: TRBV11-1; clone_size: few; j_call: TRBJ1-1; cdr3_length: 13; cdr3_aa: CASSFIGATEAFF; cdr3_nt: TGTGCCAGCAGCTTCATCGGCGCCACTGAAGCTTTCTTT
d_call: TRBD2; v_call: TRBV7-2; clone_size: -; j_call: TRBJ2-1; cdr3_length: 15; cdr3_aa: CASSLVAGGLNEQFF; cdr3_nt: TGTGCCAGCAGCTTAGTAGCGGGAGGGCTGAATGAGCAGTTCTTC
d_call: TRBD1; v_call: TRBV7-9; clone_size: -; j_call: TRBJ2-2; cdr3_length: 15; cdr3_aa: CASSFWTGDTGELFF; cdr3_nt: TGTGCCAGCAGCTTCTGGACAGGGGACACCGGGGAGCTGTTTTTT
d_call: TRBD2; v_call: TRBV4-1; clone_size: -; j_call: TRBJ2-3; cdr3_length: 19; cdr3_aa: CASSRTGLAGVMDTDTQYF; cdr3_nt: TGCGCCAGCAGCCGAACGGGACTAGCGGGGGTCATGGATACAGATACGCAGTATTTT